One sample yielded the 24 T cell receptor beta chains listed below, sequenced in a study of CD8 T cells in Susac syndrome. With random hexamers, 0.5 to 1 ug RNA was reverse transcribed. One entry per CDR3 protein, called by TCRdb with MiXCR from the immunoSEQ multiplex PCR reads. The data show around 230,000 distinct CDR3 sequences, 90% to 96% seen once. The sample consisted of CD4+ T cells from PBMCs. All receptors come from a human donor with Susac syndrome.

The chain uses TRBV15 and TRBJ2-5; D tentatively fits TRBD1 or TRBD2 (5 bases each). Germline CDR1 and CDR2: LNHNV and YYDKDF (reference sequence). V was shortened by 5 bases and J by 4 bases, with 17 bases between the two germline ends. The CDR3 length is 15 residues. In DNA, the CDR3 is TGTGCCACCAGCCGAGGGGCGGTTTTAGGAGAGACCCAGTACTTC. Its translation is CATSRGAVLGETQYF. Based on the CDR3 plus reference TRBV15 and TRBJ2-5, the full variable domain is DAMVIQNPRYQVTQFGKPVTLSCSQTLNHNVMYWYQQKSSQAPKLLFHYYDKDFNNEADTPDNFQSRRPNTSFCFLDIRSPGLGDTAMYLCATSRGAVLGETQYFGPGTRLLVL.

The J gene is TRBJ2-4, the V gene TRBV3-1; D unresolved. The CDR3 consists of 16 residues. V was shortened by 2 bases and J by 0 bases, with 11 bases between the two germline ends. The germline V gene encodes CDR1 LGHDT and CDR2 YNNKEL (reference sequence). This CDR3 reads CASSQTLKVAKNIQYF. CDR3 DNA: TGTGCCAGCAGCCAAACCTTAAAGGTAGCCAAAAACATTCAGTACTTC.

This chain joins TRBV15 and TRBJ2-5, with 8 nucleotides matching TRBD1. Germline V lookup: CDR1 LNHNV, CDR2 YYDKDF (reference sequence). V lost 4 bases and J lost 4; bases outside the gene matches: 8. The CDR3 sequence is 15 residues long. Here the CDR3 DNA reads TGTGCCACCAGCATGGGAGGACAGGGTCGAGAGACCCAGTACTTC. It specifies CATSMGGQGRETQYF.

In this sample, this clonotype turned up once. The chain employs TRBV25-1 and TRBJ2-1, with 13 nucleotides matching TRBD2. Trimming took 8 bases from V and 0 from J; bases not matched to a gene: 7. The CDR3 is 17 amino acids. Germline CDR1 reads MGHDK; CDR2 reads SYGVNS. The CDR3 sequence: CASPGLAGAGSYNEQFF. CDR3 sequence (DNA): TGTGCCAGCCCCGGACTAGCGGGAGCGGGCTCCTACAATGAGCAGTTCTTC.

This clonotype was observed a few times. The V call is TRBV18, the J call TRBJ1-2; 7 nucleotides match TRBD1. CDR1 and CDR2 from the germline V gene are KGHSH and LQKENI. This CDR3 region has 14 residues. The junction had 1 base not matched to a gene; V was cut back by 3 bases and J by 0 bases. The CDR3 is CASSPGTANYGYTF. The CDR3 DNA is TGTGCCAGCTCACCGGGGACAGCTAACTATGGCTACACCTTC.

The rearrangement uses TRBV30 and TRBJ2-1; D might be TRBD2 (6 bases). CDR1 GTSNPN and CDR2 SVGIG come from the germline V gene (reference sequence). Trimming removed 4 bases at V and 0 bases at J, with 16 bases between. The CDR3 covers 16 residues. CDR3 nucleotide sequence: TGTGCCTGGACCGGTAGGGGACTGAGCTCCTACAATGAGCAGTTCTTC. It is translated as CAWTGRGLSSYNEQFF.

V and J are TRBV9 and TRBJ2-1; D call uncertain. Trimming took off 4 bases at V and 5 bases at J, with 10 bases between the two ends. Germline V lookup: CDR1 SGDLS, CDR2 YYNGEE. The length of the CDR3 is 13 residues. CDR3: CASSTRSDNEQFF. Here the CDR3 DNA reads TGTGCCAGCAGCACCCGATCTGACAATGAGCAGTTCTTC.

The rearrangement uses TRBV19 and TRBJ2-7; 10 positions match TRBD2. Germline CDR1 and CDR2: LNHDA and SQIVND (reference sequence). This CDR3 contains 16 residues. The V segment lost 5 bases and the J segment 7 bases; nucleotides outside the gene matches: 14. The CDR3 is CASSPNLAGVSGEQYF. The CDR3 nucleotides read TGTGCCAGTAGTCCAAACCTAGCGGGGGTCTCTGGAGAGCAGTACTTC.

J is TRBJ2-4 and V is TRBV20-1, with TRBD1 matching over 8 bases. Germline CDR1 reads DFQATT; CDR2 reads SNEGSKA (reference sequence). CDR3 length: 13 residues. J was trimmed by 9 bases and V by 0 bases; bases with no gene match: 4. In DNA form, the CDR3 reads TGCAGTGCTAGAGATCCGACAGGGGTCATTCAGTACTTC. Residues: CSARDPTGVIQYF.

The DNA of the CDR3 is TGCAGTGCTAGACCTAGTCAAGCGAACTACGAGCAGTACTTC. Encoded protein: CSARPSQANYEQYF. The chain is built from TRBV20-1 and TRBJ2-7; no clear D gene. The germline V and J ends were trimmed by 2 bases and 3 bases, with 14 bases remaining between them. Germline V lookup: CDR1 DFQATT, CDR2 SNEGSKA (reference sequence). The CDR3 covers 14 residues.

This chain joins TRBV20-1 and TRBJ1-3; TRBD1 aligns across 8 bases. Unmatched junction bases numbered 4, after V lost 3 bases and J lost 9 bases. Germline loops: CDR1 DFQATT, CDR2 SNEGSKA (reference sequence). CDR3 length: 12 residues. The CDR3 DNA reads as TGCAGTGCTAGGACAGGGGAGTTCACCATATATTTT. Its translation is CSARTGEFTIYF.

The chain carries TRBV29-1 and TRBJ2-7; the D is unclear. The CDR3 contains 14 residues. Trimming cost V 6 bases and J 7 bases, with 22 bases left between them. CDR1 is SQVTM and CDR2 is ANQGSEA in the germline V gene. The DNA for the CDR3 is TGCAGCGTCGCGCTCCACCTGACGGGCCGTGAGCAGTACTTC. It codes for CSVALHLTGREQYF.

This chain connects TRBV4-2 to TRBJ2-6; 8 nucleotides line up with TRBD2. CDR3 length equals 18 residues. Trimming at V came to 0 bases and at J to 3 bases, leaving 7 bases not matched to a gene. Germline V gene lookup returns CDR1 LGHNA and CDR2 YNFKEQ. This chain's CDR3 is CASSQEIAGIGGANVLTF. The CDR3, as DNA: TGTGCCAGCAGCCAAGAAATAGCGGGAATTGGTGGGGCCAACGTCCTGACTTTC.

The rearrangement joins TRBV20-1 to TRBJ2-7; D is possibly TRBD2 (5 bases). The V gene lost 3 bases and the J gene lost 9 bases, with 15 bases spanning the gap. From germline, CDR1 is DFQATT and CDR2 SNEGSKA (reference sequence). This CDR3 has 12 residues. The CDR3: CSASSSAVVQYF. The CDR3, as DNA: TGCAGTGCTAGTTCCTCAGCGGTTGTGCAGTACTTC.

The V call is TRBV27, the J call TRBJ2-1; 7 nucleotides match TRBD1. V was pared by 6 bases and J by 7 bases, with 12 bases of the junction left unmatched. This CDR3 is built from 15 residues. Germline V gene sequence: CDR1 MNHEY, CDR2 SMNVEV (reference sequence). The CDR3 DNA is TGTGCCAGCAGCTTGAGGGGGCTAGAGGGGAATGAGCAGTTCTTC. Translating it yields CASSLRGLEGNEQFF.

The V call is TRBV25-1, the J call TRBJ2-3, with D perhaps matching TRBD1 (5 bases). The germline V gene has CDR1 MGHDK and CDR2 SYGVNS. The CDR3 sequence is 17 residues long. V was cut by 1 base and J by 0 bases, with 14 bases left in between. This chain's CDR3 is CASSEWGVASSTDTQYF. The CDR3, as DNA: TGTGCCAGCAGTGAATGGGGCGTAGCCTCTAGCACAGATACGCAGTATTTT.

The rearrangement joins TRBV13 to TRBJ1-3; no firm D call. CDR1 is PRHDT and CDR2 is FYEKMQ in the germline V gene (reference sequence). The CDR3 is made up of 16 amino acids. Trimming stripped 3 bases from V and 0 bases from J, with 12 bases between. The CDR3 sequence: CASSFTAKASGNTIYF. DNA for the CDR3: TGTGCCAGCAGCTTCACAGCGAAAGCCTCTGGAAACACCATATATTTT.

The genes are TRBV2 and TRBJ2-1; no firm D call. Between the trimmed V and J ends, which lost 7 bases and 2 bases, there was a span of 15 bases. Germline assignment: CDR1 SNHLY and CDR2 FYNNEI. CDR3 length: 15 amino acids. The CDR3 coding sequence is TGTGCCAGCAATCCCGAAGTGGTTACCTACAATGAGCAGTTCTTC. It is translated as CASNPEVVTYNEQFF.

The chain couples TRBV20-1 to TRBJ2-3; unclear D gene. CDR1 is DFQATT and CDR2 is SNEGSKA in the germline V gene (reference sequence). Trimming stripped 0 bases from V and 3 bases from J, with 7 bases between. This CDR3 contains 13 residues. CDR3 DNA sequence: TGCAGTGCTAGAGAAGGCCTTACAGATACGCAGTATTTT. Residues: CSAREGLTDTQYF.

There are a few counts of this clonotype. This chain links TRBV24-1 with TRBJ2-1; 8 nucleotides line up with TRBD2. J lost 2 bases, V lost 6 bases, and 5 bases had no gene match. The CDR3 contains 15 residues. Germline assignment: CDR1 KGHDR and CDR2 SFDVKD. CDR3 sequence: CATSRAGGAYNEQFF. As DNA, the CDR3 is TGTGCCACCAGTCGGGCGGGAGGTGCCTACAATGAGCAGTTCTTC.

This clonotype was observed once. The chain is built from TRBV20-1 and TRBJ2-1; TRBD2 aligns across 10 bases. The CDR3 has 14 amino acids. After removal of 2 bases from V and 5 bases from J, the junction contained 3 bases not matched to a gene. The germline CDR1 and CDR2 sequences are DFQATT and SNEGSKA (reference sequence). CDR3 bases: TGCAGTGCTAGACGTAGCGGGAGGAACAATGAGCAGTTCTTC. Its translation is CSARRSGRNNEQFF.

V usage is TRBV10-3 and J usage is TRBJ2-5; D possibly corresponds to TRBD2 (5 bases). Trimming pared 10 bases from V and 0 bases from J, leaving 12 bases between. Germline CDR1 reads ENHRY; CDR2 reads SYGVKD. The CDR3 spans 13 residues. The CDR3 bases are TGTGCCACCCTCCGGGATAACCAAGAGACCCAGTACTTC. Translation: CATLRDNQETQYF.

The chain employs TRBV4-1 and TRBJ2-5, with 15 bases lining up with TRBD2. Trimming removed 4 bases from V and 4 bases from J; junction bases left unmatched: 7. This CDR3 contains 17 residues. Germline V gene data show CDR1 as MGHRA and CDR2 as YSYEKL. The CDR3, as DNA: TGCGCCAGCAGCCGCGGACTAGCGGGAGGGGGTCTAGAGACCCAGTACTTC. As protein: CASSRGLAGGGLETQYF.

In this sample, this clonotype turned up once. In DNA, the CDR3 is TGTGCCAGCAACCTAGCGGTCTCCTACAATGAGCAGTTCTTC. This translates into CASNLAVSYNEQFF. This chain links TRBV28 with TRBJ2-1; 7 bases map to TRBD2. The V segment lost 7 bases and the J segment 0 bases; nucleotides outside the gene matches: 3. The CDR3 spans 14 residues. Germline loops: CDR1 MDHEN, CDR2 SYDVKM.